The rows below give T cell receptor beta chains drawn from one sample of a study of T-cell memory formation after mild COVID-19. Each CDR3 protein gets one entry after TCRdb re-called the 5' RACE reads with MiXCR. This sample has 100,000 to 120,000 distinct CDR3 sequences; 20% to 25% occur once, and the top ten carry about 42%. The sample consisted of PBMCs or a T cell subset sorted from them (not recorded which). Source of these receptors: a man younger than 35 who had mild COVID-19 (a few samples of this study predate the infection). Cell type and time point are not known. Both conserved end residues are part of each CDR3.

J: TRBJ1-4
V: TRBV27
CDR3: CASRRGSNEKLFF

J: TRBJ2-7
V: TRBV27
CDR3: CASSLFPGPYEQYF

J: TRBJ2-5
V: TRBV9
CDR3: CASSVAAQETQYF

J: TRBJ2-7
V: TRBV20-1
CDR3: CSARGQGPHEQYF

J: TRBJ2-3
V: TRBV5-1
CDR3: CASSLPNLPGAPTDTQYF

J: TRBJ2-3
V: TRBV29-1
CDR3: CSVEPGGDTQYF

J: TRBJ2-7
V: TRBV12-3/TRBV12-4
CDR3: CASSTRGEDYEQYF

J: TRBJ2-1
V: TRBV9
CDR3: CASSGGSGNEQFF

J: TRBJ2-7
V: TRBV5-1
CDR3: CASSLAGTYSAVEQYF

J: TRBJ1-4
V: TRBV6-1
CDR3: CASRTALNEKLFF

J: TRBJ1-5
V: TRBV28
CDR3: CASSKRPEGPQHF

J: TRBJ2-2
V: TRBV6-2/TRBV6-3
CDR3: CASSYRATDTNTGELFF

J: TRBJ2-6
V: TRBV6-6
CDR3: CASSYDSKFSGANVLTF

J: TRBJ2-7
V: TRBV16
CDR3: CASSQSAQSYEQYF

J: TRBJ2-7
V: TRBV27
CDR3: CASSLRLSREQYF

J: TRBJ2-1
V: TRBV5-1
CDR3: CASSLAAQRGDNEQFF

J: TRBJ1-1
V: TRBV5-1
CDR3: CASSLEGGTEAFF

J: TRBJ2-2
V: TRBV14
CDR3: CASSQEAYGGRATGELFF

J: TRBJ2-7
V: TRBV19
CDR3: CASSFSGGYEQYF

J: TRBJ1-1
V: TRBV2
CDR3: CASSEARDRGPEAFF

J: TRBJ1-4
V: TRBV4-1
CDR3: CASSQDAGVNEKLFF

J: TRBJ1-6
V: TRBV7-9
CDR3: CASSSGTGALHF

J: TRBJ2-5
V: TRBV7-3
CDR3: CASSSTGTGGETQYF

J: TRBJ1-2
V: TRBV29-1
CDR3: CSVPDPGSYGYTF

J: TRBJ1-6
V: TRBV7-6
CDR3: CASSLAPQGEINSPLHF

J: TRBJ2-1
V: TRBV3-1
CDR3: CASSQELDRGHEQFF

J: TRBJ2-1
V: TRBV6-5
CDR3: CASGARSYNEQFF

J: TRBJ1-5
V: TRBV10-3
CDR3: CAISESGVRVDQPQHF

J: TRBJ1-2
V: TRBV4-1
CDR3: CASSQVGTGTYGYTF

J: TRBJ1-1
V: TRBV14
CDR3: CASSQGTGGGTEAFF

J: TRBJ2-2
V: TRBV20-1
CDR3: CSAAVGSELFF

J: TRBJ2-1
V: TRBV4-3
CDR3: CASSQDLFLRDRGGEQFF

J: TRBJ2-2
V: TRBV6-1
CDR3: CASSEAPWNTGELFF

J: TRBJ2-7
V: TRBV6-1
CDR3: CASSANRNEQYF

J: TRBJ2-3
V: TRBV5-6
CDR3: CASSSLGQDGGDTQYF

J: TRBJ2-1
V: TRBV27
CDR3: CASSLSSESGYNEQFF

J: TRBJ2-5
V: TRBV7-7
CDR3: CASSPTGWLETQYF

J: TRBJ2-7
V: TRBV4-1
CDR3: CASSQDLTGWFYEQYF

J: TRBJ2-1
V: TRBV7-9
CDR3: CASSSHPITSGVYNEQFF

J: TRBJ2-4
V: TRBV6-2/TRBV6-3
CDR3: CASLGPVSDIQYF

J: TRBJ2-7
V: TRBV5-1
CDR3: CASSFAGLSYF

J: TRBJ1-2
V: TRBV4-2
CDR3: CASSQEITTVDYGYTF

J: TRBJ1-5
V: TRBV12-3/TRBV12-4
CDR3: CASSSEDSSNQPQHF

J: TRBJ2-1
V: TRBV28
CDR3: CASSLGWANEQFF

J: TRBJ2-1
V: TRBV14
CDR3: CASSQDLYADNEQFF

J: TRBJ1-2
V: TRBV27
CDR3: CASSLSLGHGYTF

J: TRBJ2-3
V: TRBV20-1
CDR3: CSARVEGQYF

J: TRBJ1-5
V: TRBV7-8
CDR3: CASSTGQGLNQPQHF

J: TRBJ1-5
V: TRBV27
CDR3: CASSLAINQPQHF

J: TRBJ2-7
V: TRBV4-1
CDR3: CASSQGPRARAEQYF

J: TRBJ2-3
V: TRBV4-1
CDR3: CASSQDGSGGAGPTQYF

J: TRBJ1-1
V: TRBV14
CDR3: CASSQDRSEAFF

J: TRBJ2-5
V: TRBV9
CDR3: CASSVKPEETQYF

J: TRBJ2-3
V: TRBV20-1
CDR3: CSAKVSGSDTQYF

J: TRBJ1-2
V: TRBV27
CDR3: CASSFTRTGEFGYTF

J: TRBJ2-2
V: TRBV12-3/TRBV12-4
CDR3: CASSSYGQGTGELFF

J: TRBJ1-1
V: TRBV5-4
CDR3: CASTEPGHMNTEAFF

J: TRBJ1-2
V: TRBV12-3/TRBV12-4
CDR3: CASSPRSDGYTF

J: TRBJ1-5
V: TRBV4-3
CDR3: CASSQEGRRNQPQHF